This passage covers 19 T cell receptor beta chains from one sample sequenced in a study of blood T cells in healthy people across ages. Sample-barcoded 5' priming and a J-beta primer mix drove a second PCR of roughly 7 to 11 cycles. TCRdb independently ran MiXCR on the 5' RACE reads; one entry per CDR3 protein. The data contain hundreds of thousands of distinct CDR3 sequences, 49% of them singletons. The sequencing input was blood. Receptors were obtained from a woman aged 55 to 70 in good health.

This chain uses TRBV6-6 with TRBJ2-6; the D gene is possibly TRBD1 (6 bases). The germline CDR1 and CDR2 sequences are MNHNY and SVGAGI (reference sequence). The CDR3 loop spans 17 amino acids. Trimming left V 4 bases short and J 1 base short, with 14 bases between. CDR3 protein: CASSSPPGESGANVLTF. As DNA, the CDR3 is TGTGCCAGCAGTTCTCCCCCAGGGGAGTCTGGGGCCAACGTCCTGACTTTC.

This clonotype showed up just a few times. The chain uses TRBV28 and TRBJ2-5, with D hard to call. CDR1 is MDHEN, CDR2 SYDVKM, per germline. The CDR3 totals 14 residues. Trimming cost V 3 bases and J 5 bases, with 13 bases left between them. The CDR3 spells CASSLSLRRETQYF. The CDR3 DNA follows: TGTGCCAGCAGTTTGAGCCTCCGGCGGGAGACCCAGTACTTC.

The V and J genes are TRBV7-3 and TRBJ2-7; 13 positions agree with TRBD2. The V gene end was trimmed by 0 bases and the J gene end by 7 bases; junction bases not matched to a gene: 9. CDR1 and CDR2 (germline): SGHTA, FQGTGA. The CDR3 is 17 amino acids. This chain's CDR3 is CASSLTRTSGSRNEQYF. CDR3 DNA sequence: TGTGCCAGCAGCTTAACACGGACTAGCGGGAGTAGGAATGAGCAGTACTTC.

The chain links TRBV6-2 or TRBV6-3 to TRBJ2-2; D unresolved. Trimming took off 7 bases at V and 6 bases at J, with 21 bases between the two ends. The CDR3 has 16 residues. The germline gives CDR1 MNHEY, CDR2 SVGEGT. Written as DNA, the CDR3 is TGTGCCAGCAATAATTGGGCCGTCAGATACTCCGGGGAGCTGTTTTTT. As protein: CASNNWAVRYSGELFF.

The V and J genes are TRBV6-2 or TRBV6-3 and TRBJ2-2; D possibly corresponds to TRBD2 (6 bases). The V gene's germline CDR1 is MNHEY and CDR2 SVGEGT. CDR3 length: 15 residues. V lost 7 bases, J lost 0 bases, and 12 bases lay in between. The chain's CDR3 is CASNAGTANTGELFF. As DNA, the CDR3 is TGTGCCAGCAACGCCGGGACTGCGAACACCGGGGAGCTGTTTTTT.

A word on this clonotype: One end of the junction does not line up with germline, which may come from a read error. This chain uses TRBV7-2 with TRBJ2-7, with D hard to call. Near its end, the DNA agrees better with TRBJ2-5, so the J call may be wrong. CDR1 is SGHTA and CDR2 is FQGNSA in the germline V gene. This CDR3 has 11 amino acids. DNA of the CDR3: TGTGCCTGCAGCCTAGTAGAGACCCAGTACTTC. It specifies CACSLVETQYF.

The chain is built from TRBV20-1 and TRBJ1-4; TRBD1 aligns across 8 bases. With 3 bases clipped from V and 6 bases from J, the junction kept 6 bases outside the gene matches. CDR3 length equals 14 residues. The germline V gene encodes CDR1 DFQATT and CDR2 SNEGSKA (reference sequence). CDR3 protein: CSASPGQEYEKLFF. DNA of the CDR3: TGCAGTGCTAGTCCGGGACAGGAATATGAAAAACTGTTTTTT.

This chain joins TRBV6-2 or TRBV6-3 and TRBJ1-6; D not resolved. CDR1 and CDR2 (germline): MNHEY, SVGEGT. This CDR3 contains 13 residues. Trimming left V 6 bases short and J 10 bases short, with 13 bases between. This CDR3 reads CASSPGRYSPLHF. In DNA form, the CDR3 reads TGTGCCAGCAGCCCCGGACGTTACTCACCCCTCCACTTT.

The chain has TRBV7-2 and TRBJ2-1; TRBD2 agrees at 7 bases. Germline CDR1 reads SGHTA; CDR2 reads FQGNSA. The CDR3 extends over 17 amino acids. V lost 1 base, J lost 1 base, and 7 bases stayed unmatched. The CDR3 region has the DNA TGTGCCAGCAGCTTAGGGGAGACTAGCATTTCCTACAATGAGCAGTTCTTC. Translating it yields CASSLGETSISYNEQFF. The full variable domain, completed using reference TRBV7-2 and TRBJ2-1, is GAGVSQSPSNKVTEKGKDVELRCDPISGHTALYWYRQSLGQGLEFLIYFQGNSAPDKSGLPSDRFSAERTGGSVSTLTIQRTQQEDSAVYLCASSLGETSISYNEQFFGPGTRLTVL.

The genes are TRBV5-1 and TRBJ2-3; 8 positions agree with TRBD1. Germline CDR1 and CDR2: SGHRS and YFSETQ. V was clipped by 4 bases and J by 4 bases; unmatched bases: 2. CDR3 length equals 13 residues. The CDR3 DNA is TGCGCCAGCAGCATGGGACAGGCAGATACGCAGTATTTT. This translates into CASSMGQADTQYF.

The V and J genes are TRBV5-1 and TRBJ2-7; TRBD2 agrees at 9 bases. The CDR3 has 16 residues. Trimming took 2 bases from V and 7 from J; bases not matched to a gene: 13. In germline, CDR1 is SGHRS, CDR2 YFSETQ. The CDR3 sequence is CASSFEAGGLVGEQYF. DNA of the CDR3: TGCGCCAGCAGCTTCGAGGCGGGAGGGCTTGTAGGTGAGCAGTACTTC. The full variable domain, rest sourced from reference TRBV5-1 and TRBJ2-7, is KAGVTQTPRYLIKTRGQQVTLSCSPISGHRSVSWYQQTPGQGLQFLFEYFSETQRNKGNFPGRFSGRQFSNSRSEMNVSTLELGDSALYLCASSFEAGGLVGEQYFGPGTRLTVT.

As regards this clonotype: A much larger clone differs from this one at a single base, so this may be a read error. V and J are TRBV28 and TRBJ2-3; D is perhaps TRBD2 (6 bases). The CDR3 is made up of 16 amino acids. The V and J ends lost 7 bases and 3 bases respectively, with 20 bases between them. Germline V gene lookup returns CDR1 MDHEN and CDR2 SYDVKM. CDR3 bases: TGTGCCAGCAACTCAGTAGGAGGGGAGGAGACAGATACGCAGTATTTT. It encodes CASNSVGGEETDTQYF.

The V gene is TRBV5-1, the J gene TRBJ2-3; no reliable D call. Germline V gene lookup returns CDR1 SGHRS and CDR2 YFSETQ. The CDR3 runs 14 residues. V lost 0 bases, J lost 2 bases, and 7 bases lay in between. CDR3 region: CASSLGVHTDTQYF. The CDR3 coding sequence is TGCGCCAGCAGCTTGGGGGTCCACACAGATACGCAGTATTTT.

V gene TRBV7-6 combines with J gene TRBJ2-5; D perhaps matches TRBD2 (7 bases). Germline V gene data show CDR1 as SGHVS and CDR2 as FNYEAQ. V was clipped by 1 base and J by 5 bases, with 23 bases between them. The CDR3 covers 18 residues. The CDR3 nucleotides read TGTGCCAGCAGCTTAGGTCTGGCTAGCGGAACAACAGGGGAGACCCAGTACTTC. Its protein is CASSLGLASGTTGETQYF.

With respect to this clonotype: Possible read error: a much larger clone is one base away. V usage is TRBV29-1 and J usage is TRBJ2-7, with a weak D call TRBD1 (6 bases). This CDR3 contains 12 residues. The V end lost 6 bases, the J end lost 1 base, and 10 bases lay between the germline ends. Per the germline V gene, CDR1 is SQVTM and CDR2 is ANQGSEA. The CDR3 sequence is CSVAGESYEQYF. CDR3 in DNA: TGCAGCGTGGCAGGGGAGTCCTACGAGCAGTACTTC.

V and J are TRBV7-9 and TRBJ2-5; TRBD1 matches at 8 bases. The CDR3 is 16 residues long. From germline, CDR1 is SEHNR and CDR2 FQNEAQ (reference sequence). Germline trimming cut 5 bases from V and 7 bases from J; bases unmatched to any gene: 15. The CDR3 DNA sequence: TGTGCCAGCAGCCCAACCGGACAGGGACCGAGGGGGACCCAGTACTTC. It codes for CASSPTGQGPRGTQYF.

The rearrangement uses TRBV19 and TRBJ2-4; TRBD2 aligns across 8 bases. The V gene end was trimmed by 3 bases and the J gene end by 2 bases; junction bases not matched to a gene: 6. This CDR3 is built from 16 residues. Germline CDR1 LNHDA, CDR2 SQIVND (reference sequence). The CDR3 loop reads CASSIGLAGPKNIQYF. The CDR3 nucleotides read TGTGCCAGTAGTATCGGATTAGCGGGGCCCAAAAACATTCAGTACTTC.

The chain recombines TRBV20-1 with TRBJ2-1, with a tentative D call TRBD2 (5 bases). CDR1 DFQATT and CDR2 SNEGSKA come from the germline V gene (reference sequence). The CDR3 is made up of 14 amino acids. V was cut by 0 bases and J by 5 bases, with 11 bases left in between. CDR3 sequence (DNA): TGCAGTGCTAGAGAGCCACTAGGCAACAATGAGCAGTTCTTC. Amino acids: CSAREPLGNNEQFF.

CDR3 sequence: CATHRDSYNEQFF. CDR3 sequence (DNA): TGTGCCACCCATAGGGACAGCTACAATGAGCAGTTCTTC. V is TRBV28 and J is TRBJ2-1; 7 bases line up with TRBD1. The CDR3 consists of 13 residues. The V segment lost 10 bases and the J segment 3 bases; nucleotides outside the gene matches: 6. The germline CDR1 and CDR2 sequences are MDHEN and SYDVKM.